These 9 T cell receptor beta chains share one sample of origin, sequenced in a study of blood T cell repertoires in COVID-19. Profiled with immunoSEQ multiplex PCR; TCRdb holds only in-frame clones, not every one. The sample comprises 650,000 to 800,000 clones, approximately 90% of which are singletons, and approximately 0.25% rests with the top ten. Sequencing was carried out using peripheral blood. These receptors came from a woman aged 18-29 years with acute or convalescent COVID-19.

The chain joins TRBV5-6 to TRBJ2-4; 10 bases map to TRBD1. This CDR3 is 17 amino acids long. V gave up 3 bases and J gave up 6 bases; unmatched junction bases: 12. Germline assignment: CDR1 SGHDT and CDR2 YYEEEE. CDR3 loop: CASSWTTGGIRGNIQYF. In DNA form, the CDR3 reads TGTGCCAGCAGCTGGACGACAGGGGGCATTCGAGGAAACATTCAGTACTTC.

The chain uses TRBV7-9 and TRBJ1-2, with TRBD1 matching over 8 bases. The germline V gene has CDR1 SEHNR and CDR2 FQNEAQ (reference sequence). CDR3 length: 13 amino acids. The V segment lost 5 bases and the J segment 6 bases; nucleotides outside the gene matches: 5. The CDR3 bases are TGTGCCAGCAGCGGGAAGACAGGGGATGGCTACACCTTC. It codes for CASSGKTGDGYTF.

This clone was counted a single time. This chain uses TRBV7-2 with TRBJ1-1; D is possibly TRBD1 (5 bases). The germline V and J ends were trimmed by 1 base and 4 bases, with 10 bases remaining between them. CDR3 length: 14 amino acids. CDR1 is SGHTA, CDR2 FQGNSA, per germline. CDR3 loop: CASSLGGVGTEAFF. The CDR3 DNA is TGTGCCAGCAGCTTAGGGGGGGTTGGCACTGAAGCTTTCTTT.

This clone was observed a handful of times. The rearrangement links TRBV10-3 to TRBJ1-1, with TRBD1 matching over 8 bases. Germline assignment: CDR1 ENHRY and CDR2 SYGVKD. The CDR3 has 13 residues. With 11 bases clipped from V and 1 base from J, the junction kept 6 bases outside the gene matches. Here the CDR3 reads CAATGQENTEAFF. CDR3 coding DNA: TGTGCCGCCACGGGACAGGAGAACACTGAAGCTTTCTTT.

The chain combines TRBV5-6 with TRBJ2-3; D gene uncertain. Germline V gives CDR1 SGHDT, CDR2 YYEEEE. This CDR3 is built from 16 residues. V was pared by 4 bases and J by 6 bases, with 21 bases between. The CDR3 DNA sequence: TGTGCCAGCAGCACATCCCTCCTAGGCGGTGGCGATACGCAGTATTTT. Residues: CASSTSLLGGGDTQYF.

This clone appeared many times. J is TRBJ2-3 and V is TRBV18; 7 bases map to TRBD1. In germline, CDR1 is KGHSH, CDR2 LQKENI. The CDR3 consists of 14 residues. The trim removed 6 bases at V and 5 bases at J, leaving 8 bases unmatched. The CDR3: CASSQDRVRDTQYF. The CDR3 DNA reads as TGTGCCAGCTCTCAAGACAGGGTTCGAGATACGCAGTATTTT.

This rearrangement joins TRBV3-1 (or the pseudogene TRBV3-2) to TRBJ1-2; 10 nucleotides align to TRBD1. CDR1 and CDR2 (germline): LGHDT, YNNKEL (reference sequence). The CDR3 covers 14 residues. Unmatched junction bases numbered 5, after V lost 3 bases and J lost 7 bases. The CDR3 protein is CASSHTGQGFGYTF. The CDR3 DNA sequence: TGTGCCAGCAGCCATACGGGACAGGGGTTTGGCTACACCTTC.

This clone was counted a few times. V and J are TRBV4-3 and TRBJ1-3, with 7 bases matching TRBD1. This CDR3 is built from 15 residues. CDR1 is LGHNA and CDR2 is YSLEER in the germline V gene. The junction had 4 bases not matched to a gene; V was cut back by 2 bases and J by 3 bases. CDR3 nucleotides: TGCGCCAGCAGCCAAATAGACAGGGATGGAAACACCATATATTTT. It translates to CASSQIDRDGNTIYF.

This clone was detected once. V and J are TRBV5-6 and TRBJ1-2, with 10 nucleotides matching TRBD1. Trimming cost V 4 bases and J 4 bases; bases outside gene matches: 10. Per the germline V gene, CDR1 is SGHDT and CDR2 is YYEEEE. The CDR3 length is 16 residues. CDR3 protein: CASSIVPTGGAYGYTF. CDR3 DNA sequence: TGTGCCAGCAGCATCGTCCCGACAGGGGGCGCCTATGGCTACACCTTC.